This T cell receptor beta chain was captured by sequencing in a study of cytomegalovirus exposure and HLA in healthy donors. Whole-study context: Samples from HLA-typed donors yielded around 79 million unique TCRs in an early data release. Whole-study results and caveats: It was only CMV serostatus that was available as immune exposure information. Prediction of most subjects' HLA-A and HLA-B alleles by TCR beta sequences was reportedly accurate. The Asian-associated ancestry cluster reportedly had fewer N-insertions than the roughly 670-donor mean in a later analysis.

Vbeta (60) and Jbeta (13) primers were used in the PCR. Generated by immunoSEQ multiplex PCR, the TCRdb table keeps only in-frame clones and is missing some. Of 120,000 or so clones in the sample, around 85% were seen once. Germline CDR1 reads MNHEY; CDR2 reads SVGAGI. The CDR3 runs 14 residues. The V and J ends lost 6 bases and 7 bases, in that order; junction bases with no gene match: 5. Points on this clone: The antigen is not known.

The origin of this receptor is a man in his forties or fifties in good health and CMV-seronegative. The chain couples TRBV6-5 to TRBJ1-6; 8 positions match TRBD1. The sample was PBMCs. CDR3 sequence (DNA): TGTGCCAGCAGCCAGGGGGCTGGGAATTCACCCCTCCACTTT. This translates into CASSQGAGNSPLHF.